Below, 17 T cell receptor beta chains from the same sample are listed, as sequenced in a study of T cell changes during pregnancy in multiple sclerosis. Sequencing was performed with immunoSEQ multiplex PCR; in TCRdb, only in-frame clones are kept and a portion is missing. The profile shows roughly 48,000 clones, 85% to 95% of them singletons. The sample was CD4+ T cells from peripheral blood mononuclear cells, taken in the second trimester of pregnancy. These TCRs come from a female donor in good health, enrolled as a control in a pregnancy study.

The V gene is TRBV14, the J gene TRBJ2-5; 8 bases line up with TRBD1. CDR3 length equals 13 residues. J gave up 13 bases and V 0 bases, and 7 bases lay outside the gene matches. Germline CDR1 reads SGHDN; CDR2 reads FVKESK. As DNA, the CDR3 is TGTGCCAGCAGCCAAGATCTGGGACAGGCCCCGTACTTC. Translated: CASSQDLGQAPYF.

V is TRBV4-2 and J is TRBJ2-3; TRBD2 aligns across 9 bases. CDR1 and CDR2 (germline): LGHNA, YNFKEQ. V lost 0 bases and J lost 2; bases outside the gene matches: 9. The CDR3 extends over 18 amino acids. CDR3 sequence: CASSQDRVAGGITDTQYF. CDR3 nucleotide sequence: TGTGCCAGCAGCCAAGATCGGGTGGCGGGAGGGATCACAGATACGCAGTATTTT.

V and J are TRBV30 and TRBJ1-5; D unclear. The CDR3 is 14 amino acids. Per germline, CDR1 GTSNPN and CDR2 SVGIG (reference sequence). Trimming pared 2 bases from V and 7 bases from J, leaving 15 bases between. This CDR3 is CAWSKTGNGQPQHF. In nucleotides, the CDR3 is TGTGCCTGGAGTAAGACGGGGAACGGGCAGCCCCAGCATTTT.

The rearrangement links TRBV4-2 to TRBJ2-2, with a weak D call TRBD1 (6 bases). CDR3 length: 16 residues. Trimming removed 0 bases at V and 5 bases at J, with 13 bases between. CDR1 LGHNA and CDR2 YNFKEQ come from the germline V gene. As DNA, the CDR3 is TGTGCCAGCAGCCAAGAGGCTTCAGGGGCAACCGGGGAGCTGTTTTTT. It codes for CASSQEASGATGELFF.

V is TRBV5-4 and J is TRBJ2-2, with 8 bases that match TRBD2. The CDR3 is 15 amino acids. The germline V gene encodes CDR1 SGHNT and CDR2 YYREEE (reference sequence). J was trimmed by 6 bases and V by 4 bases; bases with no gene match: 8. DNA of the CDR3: TGTGCCAGCAGCGTTGGGCGGGGGGCCCCCGGGGAGCTGTTTTTT. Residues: CASSVGRGAPGELFF.

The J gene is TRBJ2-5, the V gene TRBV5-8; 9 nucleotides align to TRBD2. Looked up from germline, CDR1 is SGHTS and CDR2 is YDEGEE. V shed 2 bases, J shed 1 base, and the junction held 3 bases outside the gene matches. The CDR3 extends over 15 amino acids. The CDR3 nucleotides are TGTGCCAGCAGCTTACCTAGCGGGATCCAAGAGACCCAGTACTTC. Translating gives CASSLPSGIQETQYF.

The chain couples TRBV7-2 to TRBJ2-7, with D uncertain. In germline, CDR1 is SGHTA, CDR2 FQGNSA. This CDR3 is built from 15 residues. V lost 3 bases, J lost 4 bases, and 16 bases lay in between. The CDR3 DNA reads TGTGCCAGCAGCTTTTTAGGTCGACTCGCGTACGAGCAGTACTTC. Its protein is CASSFLGRLAYEQYF.

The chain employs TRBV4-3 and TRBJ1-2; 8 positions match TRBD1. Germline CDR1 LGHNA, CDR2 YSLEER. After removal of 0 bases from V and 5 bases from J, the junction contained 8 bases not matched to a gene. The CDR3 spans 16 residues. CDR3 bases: TGCGCCAGCAGCCAAGATGCCCAGGGGGCGCGGTATGGCTACACCTTC. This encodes CASSQDAQGARYGYTF.

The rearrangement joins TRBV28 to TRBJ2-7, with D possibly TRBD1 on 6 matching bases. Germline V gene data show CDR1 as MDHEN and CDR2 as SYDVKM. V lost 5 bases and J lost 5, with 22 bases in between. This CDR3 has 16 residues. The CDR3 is CASSPLTGFPLHEQYF. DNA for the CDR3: TGTGCCAGCAGTCCCCTAACAGGGTTCCCCCTCCACGAGCAGTACTTC.

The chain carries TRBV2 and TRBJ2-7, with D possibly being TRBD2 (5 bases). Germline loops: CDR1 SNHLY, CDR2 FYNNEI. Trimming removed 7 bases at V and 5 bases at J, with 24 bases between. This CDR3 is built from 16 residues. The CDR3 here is CASNELVGLTTHEQYF. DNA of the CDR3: TGTGCCAGCAATGAGCTTGTTGGACTTACAACCCACGAGCAGTACTTC.

This CDR3 is CASSYQGVQETQYF. The CDR3 DNA follows: TGTGCCAGCAGTTACCAGGGGGTACAAGAGACCCAGTACTTC. This chain uses TRBV2 with TRBJ2-5, with TRBD1 identical over 7 bases. This CDR3 contains 14 residues. V dropped 5 bases and J dropped 2; count of bases not matched to a gene: 5. Germline V gives CDR1 SNHLY, CDR2 FYNNEI.

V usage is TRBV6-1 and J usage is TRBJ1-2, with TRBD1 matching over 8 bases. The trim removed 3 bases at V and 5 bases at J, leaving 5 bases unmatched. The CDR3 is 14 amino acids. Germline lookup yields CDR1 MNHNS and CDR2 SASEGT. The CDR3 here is CASSERGQAYGYTF. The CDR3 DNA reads TGTGCCAGCAGTGAGAGGGGACAGGCTTATGGCTACACCTTC.

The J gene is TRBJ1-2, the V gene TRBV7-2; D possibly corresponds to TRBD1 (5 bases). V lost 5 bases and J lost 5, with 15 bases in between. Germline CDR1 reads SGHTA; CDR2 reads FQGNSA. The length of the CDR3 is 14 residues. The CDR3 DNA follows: TGTGCCAGCAGCCAGGGTCGGCAGGCGTATGGCTACACCTTC. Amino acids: CASSQGRQAYGYTF.

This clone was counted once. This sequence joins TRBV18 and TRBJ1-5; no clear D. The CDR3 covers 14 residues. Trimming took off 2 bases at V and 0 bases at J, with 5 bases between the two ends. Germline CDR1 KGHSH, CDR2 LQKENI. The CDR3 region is CASSPTDSNQPQHF. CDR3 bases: TGTGCCAGCTCACCAACAGATAGCAATCAGCCCCAGCATTTT.

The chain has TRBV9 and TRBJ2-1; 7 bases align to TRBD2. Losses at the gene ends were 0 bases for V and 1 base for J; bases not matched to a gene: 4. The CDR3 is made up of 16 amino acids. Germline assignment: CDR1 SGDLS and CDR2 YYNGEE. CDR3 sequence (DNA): TGTGCCAGCAGCGTAGGAGGGGAGGGGTCCTACAATGAGCAGTTCTTC. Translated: CASSVGGEGSYNEQFF.

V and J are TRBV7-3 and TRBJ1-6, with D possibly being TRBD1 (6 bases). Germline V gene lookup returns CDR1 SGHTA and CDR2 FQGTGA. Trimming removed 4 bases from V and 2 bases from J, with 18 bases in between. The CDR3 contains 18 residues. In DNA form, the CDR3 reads TGTGCCAGCAGCTACGACAGGTCCCCGGTCCCCTATAATTCACCCCTCCACTTT. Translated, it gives CASSYDRSPVPYNSPLHF.

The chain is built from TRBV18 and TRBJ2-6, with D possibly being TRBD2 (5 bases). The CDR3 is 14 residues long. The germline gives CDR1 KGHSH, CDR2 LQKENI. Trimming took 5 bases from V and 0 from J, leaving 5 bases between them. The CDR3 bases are TGTGCCAGCTCAGGGAGCTCTGGGGCCAACGTCCTGACTTTC. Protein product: CASSGSSGANVLTF.